A selection of T cell receptor beta chains follows, all from one sample in a study of T cells in tumors after PD-1 blockade. TCRdb's table, derived via immunoSEQ multiplex PCR, lists solely in-frame clones and lacks some. The table records around 50,000 clones, approximately 75% of them present only once. The material sequenced was PBMCs, taken before anti-PD-1 treatment. Receptors originate from a human donor with basal cell carcinoma. CDR3s include the opening cysteine and the closing phenylalanine or tryptophan. D genes are given only for firm matches. Only part of the rows carry a size: once, few, many, or a class if the clone is expanded.

D	V	J	size	DNA	CDR3
-	TRBV9	TRBJ1-4	-	TGTGCCAGCAGCTTCCCCGGGGAGGGATCGTGGGAAAAACTGTTTTTT	CASSFPGEGSWEKLFF
TRBD1	TRBV18	TRBJ1-6	-	TGTGCCAGCTCACTTCAGCCTAACAGGGGAAAGTCACCCCTCCACTTT	CASSLQPNRGKSPLHF
-	TRBV29-1	TRBJ1-5	-	TGCAGCGTTGTTCCCATGGGTGGCAATCAGCCCCAGCATTTT	CSVVPMGGNQPQHF
-	TRBV27	TRBJ2-3	once	TGTGCCAGCAGTTTAATGGGGCCAGATACGCAGTATTTT	CASSLMGPDTQYF
TRBD2	TRBV4-2	TRBJ2-1	-	TGTGCCAGCAGCCCTAGCGGGGGGGCCGGCAATGAGCAGTTCTTC	CASSPSGGAGNEQFF
TRBD1	TRBV5-4	TRBJ2-3	-	TGTGCCAGCAGCTTGAGACAGGGGGGCTCTAGCACAGATACGCAGTATTTT	CASSLRQGGSSTDTQYF
-	TRBV5-1	TRBJ1-1	few	TGCGCCAGCAGCTTTTCTGTTGAGGGGAAACAAGCTTTCTTT	CASSFSVEGKQAFF
TRBD2	TRBV28	TRBJ2-3	-	TGTGCCAGCAGTTTCGGGTTAGCGGGGGGGGTAGATACGCAGTATTTT	CASSFGLAGGVDTQYF
-	TRBV6-1	TRBJ1-6	few	TGTGCCAGCAGTGAAGCGATCAAGAATTCACCCCTCCACTTT	CASSEAIKNSPLHF
-	TRBV6-2/TRBV6-3	TRBJ1-1	-	TGTGCCAGCAGTCGTCAGGGGCCGACTGAAGCTTTCTTT	CASSRQGPTEAFF
TRBD1	TRBV5-5	TRBJ1-2	-	TGTGCCAGCAGCTTTTTAACAGGGGACATCCGGGGCTACACCTTC	CASSFLTGDIRGYTF
TRBD1	TRBV10-3	TRBJ2-7	-	TGTGCCATCAGTGGACGGGACAGGGCATTTTACGAGCAGTACTTC	CAISGRDRAFYEQYF
-	TRBV19	TRBJ2-2	-	TGTGCCAGTAGTAGTCAGGCGAACACCGGGGAGCTGTTTTTT	CASSSQANTGELFF
-	TRBV4-1	TRBJ1-4	-	TGCGCCAGCAGCAATCAGGGATCCACTAATGAAAAACTGTTTTTT	CASSNQGSTNEKLFF
-	TRBV6-5	TRBJ2-3	-	TGTGCCACCCGGGAGTTTAGCACAGATACGCAGTATTTT	CATREFSTDTQYF
-	TRBV30	TRBJ2-7	-	TGTGCCTGGAGTAATGGAGGGGGCGAGCAGTACTTC	CAWSNGGGEQYF
TRBD1	TRBV2	TRBJ2-7	-	TGTGCCAGCAGACCAGGGGGATCGGACTTCTACGAGCAGTACTTC	CASRPGGSDFYEQYF
TRBD2	TRBV27	TRBJ2-3	-	TGTGCCAGCAGTCCGCCCTTAGCGGGAGGGAGGCCAGATACGCAGTATTTT	CASSPPLAGGRPDTQYF
-	TRBV5-4	TRBJ2-1	-	TGTGCCAGCTTAGGGGGAACGGGCCTGAATGAGCAGTTCTTC	CASLGGTGLNEQFF
TRBD2	TRBV5-1	TRBJ2-1	-	TGCGCCAGCAGGCTACTTAGCGGGAGCTCCTACAATGAGCAGTTCTTC	CASRLLSGSSYNEQFF
TRBD2	TRBV28	TRBJ2-1	few	TGTGCCAGCAGCCCTAGCGGGGGACCTCGGGGTGAGCAGTTCTTC	CASSPSGGPRGEQFF
-	TRBV5-1	TRBJ1-2	-	TGCGCCAGCAGCCCCCCCGGGTCTACCGGTGGCTACACCTTC	CASSPPGSTGGYTF
-	TRBV27	TRBJ2-5	-	TGTGCCAGCAGTAAAAGATCCGGCTTGGGTCGGGACCCCTATCTGATCCGGACCCAGTACTTC	CASSKRSGLGRDPYLIRTQYF
-	TRBV18	TRBJ1-4	-	TGTGCCAGCTCACCACCGGCGGGGCTTAATGAAAAACTGTTTTTT	CASSPPAGLNEKLFF
TRBD1	TRBV28	TRBJ2-5	-	TGTGCCAGCACCCAGGTCAGGGGGCGACGGGCGGCCCAGTACTTC	CASTQVRGRRAAQYF
-	TRBV28	TRBJ2-4	-	TGTGCCAGCGGACCAGGGCGCCCTCAGTACTTC	CASGPGRPQYF
-	TRBV9	TRBJ1-2	few	TGTGCCAGCAGCCCGATGGCTGCGAACTATGGCTACACCTTC	CASSPMAANYGYTF
TRBD1	TRBV7-2	TRBJ1-2	-	TGTGCCAGCAGCTCGGACAGGGCTAACTATGGCTACACCTTC	CASSSDRANYGYTF
-	TRBV3-1/TRBV3-2	TRBJ2-1	-	TGTGCCAGCAGCCCCTTTAAAGCTAGCCGGAGCAGTGGTGAGCAGTTCTTC	CASSPFKASRSSGEQFF
-	TRBV6-1	TRBJ1-5	-	TGTGCCAGCAGTGAAGGGATGAAGGGGAGCGGTCAGCCCCAGCATTTT	CASSEGMKGSGQPQHF
TRBD1	TRBV12-5	TRBJ2-3	-	TGTGCTAGTGGGCTCCGGGACAGTAGCACAGATACGCAGTATTTT	CASGLRDSSTDTQYF
-	TRBV6-5	TRBJ1-1	-	TGTGCCAGCAGTTACTCAACGGGCTTGGGTGAAGCTTTCTTT	CASSYSTGLGEAFF
TRBD1	TRBV6-5	TRBJ1-3	-	TGTGCCCTAAGTCGGGACAGGGAGGACACCATATATTTT	CALSRDREDTIYF
-	TRBV7-2	TRBJ2-3	-	TGTGCCAGCAGCCTAGAGGGCCTCGGGACAGATACGCAGTATTTT	CASSLEGLGTDTQYF
-	TRBV30	TRBJ2-7	-	TGTGCCTGGAGTGTTAGAGGGGACACCTACTTC	CAWSVRGDTYF
-	TRBV7-9	TRBJ1-1	few	TGTGCCAGCAGCTTAGTTGGCCCTGAAGCTTTCTTT	CASSLVGPEAFF
TRBD2	TRBV5-4	TRBJ2-1	-	TGTGCCAGCAGCTTCATAGGGACTAGTGGATACAATGAGCAGTTCTTC	CASSFIGTSGYNEQFF
TRBD1	TRBV19	TRBJ2-7	-	TGTGCCAGTAGTAGGGGACAGAGGACCTACGAGCAGTACTTC	CASSRGQRTYEQYF
TRBD2	TRBV28	TRBJ2-7	few	TGTGCCAGCAATAGCGGGAGATCCTACGAGCAGTACTTC	CASNSGRSYEQYF
TRBD1	TRBV2	TRBJ1-6	-	TGTGCCAGCAGGGAGGTGGGACAGGATAATTCACCCCTCCACTTT	CASREVGQDNSPLHF
-	TRBV2	TRBJ2-1	-	TGTGCCAGCAGTCAAAGGCGTGGGCAGTTCTTC	CASSQRRGQFF
-	TRBV19	TRBJ1-5	-	TGTGCCAGTAGTCCCCACCCCAGGGGCGGCTCGGGCAATCAGCCCCAGCATTTT	CASSPHPRGGSGNQPQHF
-	TRBV18	TRBJ1-1	-	TGTGCCAGCTCACCTTTGGACGGTTACACTGAAGCTTTCTTT	CASSPLDGYTEAFF
-	TRBV28	TRBJ1-1	-	TGTGCCAGCAGTTTATCGCCCCCGCTCACTGAAGCTTTCTTT	CASSLSPPLTEAFF
-	TRBV6-5	TRBJ2-1	-	TGTGCCAGCAGTTCCCGTCGACAGAACAATGAGCAGTTCTTC	CASSSRRQNNEQFF
TRBD2	TRBV27	TRBJ2-1	-	TGTGCCAGCAGTTCAATAGCGGGAAGCTCCTACAATGAGCAGTTCTTC	CASSSIAGSSYNEQFF
TRBD2	TRBV2	TRBJ2-5	-	TGTGCCAGCAGTGAAGGGTTAGCGGGAGATGTAGAGACCCAGTACTTC	CASSEGLAGDVETQYF
-	TRBV6-2/TRBV6-3	TRBJ2-1	-	TGTGCCAGCAGTTACGGTGAGGGAAGGGCCTTTAGCAATGAGCAGTTCTTC	CASSYGEGRAFSNEQFF
-	TRBV21-1	TRBJ2-7	-	TGTGCCAGCAACGTTGGGACAGAGGCCTACGAGCAGTACTTC	CASNVGTEAYEQYF
-	TRBV30	TRBJ1-5	-	TGTGCCTGGAGCCCCCCGCGGGGGTACCAGCCCCAGCATTTT	CAWSPPRGYQPQHF
TRBD2	TRBV3-1/TRBV3-2	TRBJ2-3	-	TGTGCCAGCAGCCAAGATACTAGCGGTACCACAGATACGCAGTATTTT	CASSQDTSGTTDTQYF
-	TRBV19	TRBJ1-5	-	TGTGCCAGTAGGGCTAGTTATAGCAATCAGCCCCAGCATTTT	CASRASYSNQPQHF
-	TRBV27	TRBJ1-5	-	TGTGCCAGCAAACCTTCCGGGACCCCGGTCCAGCATTTT	CASKPSGTPVQHF
TRBD1	TRBV5-4	TRBJ2-4	few	TGTGCCAGCAGCTGGGGGACAGGGGGAGCCAAAAACATTCAGTACTTC	CASSWGTGGAKNIQYF
-	TRBV6-2/TRBV6-3	TRBJ2-2	-	TGTGCCAGCAGTTACCACTGGACTTCGGCGGCCGGGGAGCTGTTTTTT	CASSYHWTSAAGELFF